The 31 T cell receptor beta chains given below trace back to one sample, sequenced in a study of blood T cell repertoires in COVID-19. Profiled with immunoSEQ multiplex PCR; TCRdb holds only in-frame clones, not every one. The table has approximately 330,000 clones, roughly 86% seen once. Sequenced sample: peripheral blood. The receptor source for this set is a man aged 30 to 45 with COVID-19, enrolled during active disease.

The CDR3 region has the DNA TGTGCCAGCAGCCCTAGCTTTGGGGGGGCCAACGTCCTGACTTTC. It specifies CASSPSFGGANVLTF. This chain uses TRBV3-1 (or the pseudogene TRBV3-2) with TRBJ2-6; possible D gene TRBD2, 5 bases. V shed 4 bases and J shed 4 bases, with 11 bases lying between them. The germline gives CDR1 LGHDT, CDR2 YNNKEL (reference sequence). This CDR3 has 15 residues.

This clone has ten or more counts. The V gene is TRBV4-3, the J gene TRBJ2-2; TRBD2 is a possible D gene (5 bases). This CDR3 spans 14 amino acids. Germline V CDR1 and CDR2: LGHNA, YSLEER. With 1 base removed from V and 4 bases from J, the gap between germline ends came to 7 bases. CDR3 bases: TGCGCCAGCAGCCAAGTCGAGGGCACCGGGGAGCTGTTTTTT. Translating it yields CASSQVEGTGELFF.

The chain employs TRBV7-7 and TRBJ2-1, with TRBD2 identical over 16 bases. From germline, CDR1 is SSHAT and CDR2 FNYEAQ (reference sequence). CDR3 length: 19 amino acids. V was clipped by 5 bases and J by 2 bases; unmatched bases: 9. The CDR3 reads CASSRPGTSGRGTYNEQFF. Here the CDR3 DNA reads TGTGCCAGCAGCCGCCCCGGGACTAGCGGGAGGGGTACCTACAATGAGCAGTTCTTC.

This clone was seen only once. V usage is TRBV7-2 and J usage is TRBJ2-6; the D gene is possibly TRBD2 (6 bases). V was shortened by 4 bases and J by 0 bases, with 13 bases between the two germline ends. Germline CDR1 and CDR2: SGHTA and FQGNSA. The CDR3 consists of 17 residues. Written as DNA, the CDR3 is TGTGCCAGCAGCTCCCCGGGACTGCACTCTGGGGCCAACGTCCTGACTTTC. Translating it yields CASSSPGLHSGANVLTF.

DNA of the CDR3: TGCGCCAGCAGCCAAGAGAGGCGTCCTTATGGCTACACCTTC. Encoded protein: CASSQERRPYGYTF. The chain employs TRBV4-1 and TRBJ1-2, with no clear D. Trimming removed 0 bases from V and 5 bases from J, with 10 bases in between. This CDR3 is 14 amino acids long. Germline V CDR1 and CDR2: MGHRA, YSYEKL.

The chain joins TRBV25-1 to TRBJ2-1; TRBD1 might be the D (6 bases). Trimming removed 1 base from V and 5 bases from J, with 15 bases in between. This CDR3 region has 16 residues. The germline CDR1 and CDR2 sequences are MGHDK and SYGVNS. DNA of the CDR3: TGTGCCAGCAGTGAATTGGGGACAACCTATCACAATGAGCAGTTCTTC. Amino acids: CASSELGTTYHNEQFF.

This chain's CDR3 is CASTPAPGGPYEQYF. CDR3 coding DNA: TGTGCCAGCACCCCGGCGCCAGGGGGTCCCTACGAGCAGTACTTC. The chain recombines TRBV6-5 with TRBJ2-7, with 7 bases fitting TRBD1. CDR1 is MNHEY, CDR2 SVGAGI, per germline. V gave up 7 bases and J gave up 2 bases; unmatched junction bases: 11. This CDR3 spans 15 amino acids.

The chain carries TRBV10-3 and TRBJ2-1, with TRBD1 identical over 7 bases. Germline assignment: CDR1 ENHRY and CDR2 SYGVKD. V shed 6 bases and J 5 bases; nucleotides not matched to a gene: 4. The CDR3 has 13 residues. CDR3 in amino acids: CAIRGTDDNEQFF. The CDR3 DNA is TGTGCCATCAGGGGGACAGACGACAATGAGCAGTTCTTC.

The chain is built from TRBV29-1 and TRBJ2-3; 7 bases fit TRBD2. The CDR3 runs 15 residues. Germline V gene lookup returns CDR1 SQVTM and CDR2 ANQGSEA. The ends lost 2 bases at V and 0 bases at J; junction bases unmatched: 5. The CDR3 DNA follows: TGCAGCGTTGAAAAACTAGCGCTGAGCACAGATACGCAGTATTTT. Translating it yields CSVEKLALSTDTQYF.

This chain links TRBV7-9 with TRBJ1-4; the match to TRBD1 covers 8 bases. The CDR3 has 17 amino acids. Germline assignment: CDR1 SEHNR and CDR2 FQNEAQ (reference sequence). The V segment lost 4 bases and the J segment 1 base; nucleotides outside the gene matches: 8. This CDR3 is CASSSWGQELTNEKLFF. As DNA, the CDR3 is TGTGCCAGCAGCTCCTGGGGACAGGAGTTAACTAATGAAAAACTGTTTTTT.

The CDR3 DNA is TGTGCCAGCAGTGATACAGGCCCACTATGGGGCTACACCTTC. This sequence encodes CASSDTGPLWGYTF. The chain couples TRBV2 to TRBJ1-2; D is perhaps TRBD1 (5 bases). Between the trimmed V and J ends, which lost 3 bases and 8 bases, there was a span of 16 bases. Germline V CDR1 and CDR2: SNHLY, FYNNEI. This CDR3 is 14 amino acids long.

This clone came up once. The rearrangement links TRBV6-1 to TRBJ1-1, with D unresolved. V lost 0 bases to trimming and J lost 7 bases, with 15 bases between them. CDR3 length: 15 residues. The germline V gene encodes CDR1 MNHNS and CDR2 SASEGT. CDR3 DNA sequence: TGTGCCAGCAGTGAAGCATGGGCTATCCCAAATGAAGCTTTCTTT. The encoded protein is CASSEAWAIPNEAFF.

This chain links TRBV7-8 with TRBJ2-7; TRBD2 aligns across 12 bases. Germline loops: CDR1 SGHVS, CDR2 FQNEAQ. This CDR3 is built from 16 residues. The J segment lost 7 bases and the V segment lost 2 bases, leaving 9 bases of the junction unmatched. CDR3 sequence: CASSLHLAGGQEEQYF. The CDR3 bases are TGTGCCAGCAGCTTACACCTAGCGGGGGGGCAAGAAGAGCAGTACTTC.

The rearrangement uses TRBV5-6 and TRBJ1-4; perhaps TRBD1 as D (6 bases). Per germline, CDR1 SGHDT and CDR2 YYEEEE. The CDR3 has 16 amino acids. V was pared by 1 base and J by 2 bases, with 12 bases between. The CDR3 reads CASSLQTGRTNEKLFF. CDR3 DNA: TGTGCCAGCAGCTTGCAGACAGGACGTACTAATGAAAAACTGTTTTTT.

Turning to this clone: This sample also contains other DNA sequences that code for the same CDR3. The chain combines TRBV7-2 with TRBJ2-5, with a tentative D call TRBD2 (6 bases). Germline CDR1 reads SGHTA; CDR2 reads FQGNSA. Trimming cost V 4 bases and J 1 base, with 10 bases left between them. The length of the CDR3 is 14 residues. This CDR3 is CASSSSGVQETQYF. The CDR3 DNA sequence: TGTGCCAGCAGCTCCTCGGGAGTCCAAGAGACCCAGTACTTC.

V gene TRBV19 combines with J gene TRBJ1-6; TRBD1 aligns across 9 bases. The CDR3 extends over 15 amino acids. Per germline, CDR1 LNHDA and CDR2 SQIVND (reference sequence). V shed 6 bases, J shed 4 bases, and the junction held 4 bases outside the gene matches. Here the CDR3 reads CASSPGQGYNSPLHF. The CDR3, as DNA: TGTGCCAGTAGCCCCGGACAGGGGTATAATTCACCCCTCCACTTT.

This clone was seen a single time. This rearrangement joins TRBV28 to TRBJ2-1; D gene unclear. The CDR3 is made up of 15 amino acids. Germline CDR1 is MDHEN and CDR2 is SYDVKM. V was shortened by 3 bases and J by 2 bases, with 11 bases between the two germline ends. CDR3 loop: CASSLSGWPYNEQFF. In nucleotides, the CDR3 is TGTGCCAGCAGTTTGTCCGGGTGGCCCTACAATGAGCAGTTCTTC.

This chain joins TRBV28 and TRBJ2-7, with 15 bases that match TRBD2. Unmatched junction bases numbered 11, after V lost 3 bases and J lost 5 bases. The CDR3 is 18 residues long. Per the germline V gene, CDR1 is MDHEN and CDR2 is SYDVKM. The CDR3 sequence: CASSLLWGLAGGRDEQYF. Written as DNA, the CDR3 is TGTGCCAGCAGTTTGCTCTGGGGACTAGCGGGAGGTAGGGACGAGCAGTACTTC.

This clone was found a few times. The chain links TRBV4-2 to TRBJ1-6; possible D gene TRBD1, 6 bases. Trimming took 3 bases from V and 6 from J, leaving 15 bases between them. This CDR3 is built from 16 residues. Looked up from germline, CDR1 is LGHNA and CDR2 is YNFKEQ. CDR3 DNA: TGTGCCAGCAGCCAGACACAGGGTGGAGGTAATTCACCCCTCCACTTT. Its protein is CASSQTQGGGNSPLHF.

The chain employs TRBV2 and TRBJ2-2, with 11 bases that match TRBD2. The CDR3 runs to 15 residues. Germline CDR1 reads SNHLY; CDR2 reads FYNNEI. The trim removed 6 bases at V and 4 bases at J, leaving 4 bases unmatched. The CDR3 spells CASRATSGGTGELFF. The CDR3 nucleotides read TGTGCCAGCAGAGCCACTAGCGGGGGCACCGGGGAGCTGTTTTTT.

V is TRBV28 and J is TRBJ2-7, with 7 bases lining up with TRBD1. The CDR3 sequence is 17 residues long. After removal of 5 bases from V and 4 bases from J, the junction contained 17 bases not matched to a gene. From germline, CDR1 is MDHEN and CDR2 SYDVKM. The CDR3 is CASSLHPTGDAEYEQYF. The CDR3 DNA reads as TGTGCCAGCAGTCTTCACCCTACAGGGGATGCTGAATACGAGCAGTACTTC.

This sequence joins TRBV6-2 or TRBV6-3 and TRBJ1-5, with 8 bases lining up with TRBD1. Germline lookup yields CDR1 MNHEY and CDR2 SVGEGT. This CDR3 has 13 amino acids. V was clipped by 5 bases and J by 7 bases; unmatched bases: 4. Here the CDR3 DNA reads TGTGCCAGCAGTGGACAGGGCAGACAGCCCCAGCATTTT. It yields the protein CASSGQGRQPQHF.

The chain couples TRBV6-5 to TRBJ2-5, with 7 positions matching TRBD2. The ends lost 7 bases at V and 0 bases at J; junction bases unmatched: 5. Germline values: CDR1 MNHEY, CDR2 SVGAGI. The CDR3 runs 14 residues. CDR3: CASNNGRYQETQYF. The DNA of the CDR3 is TGTGCCAGCAACAACGGGAGGTACCAAGAGACCCAGTACTTC.

The chain combines TRBV12-3 or TRBV12-4 with TRBJ1-5; D possibly corresponds to TRBD1 (5 bases). The CDR3 consists of 13 residues. The V end was cut by 8 bases, the J end by 2 bases, with 10 bases between. The CDR3: CASGGGGNQPQHF. CDR3 nucleotide sequence: TGTGCCAGCGGGGGAGGGGGCAATCAGCCCCAGCATTTT.

The chain is built from TRBV7-2 and TRBJ2-7; weak D call: TRBD2 (5 bases). CDR1 is SGHTA, CDR2 FQGNSA, per germline. The CDR3 covers 13 residues. The V and J ends lost 6 bases and 1 base respectively, with 10 bases between them. The CDR3 DNA is TGTGCCAGCAGTAGAACGGGATCCTACGAGCAGTACTTC. This gives the protein CASSRTGSYEQYF.

The J gene is TRBJ2-2, the V gene TRBV28, with D maybe TRBD2 (6 bases). V lost 8 bases, J lost 7 bases, and 14 bases lay in between. This CDR3 is built from 13 residues. The germline CDR1 and CDR2 sequences are MDHEN and SYDVKM. The chain's CDR3 is CASPTRGGGELFF. The CDR3 coding sequence is TGTGCCAGCCCGACTAGGGGAGGCGGGGAGCTGTTTTTT.

The chain recombines TRBV12-3 or TRBV12-4 with TRBJ2-1; D is undetermined. Trimming removed 3 bases from V and 6 bases from J, with 9 bases in between. The CDR3 contains 13 residues. CDR3 region: CASSLTPSNEQFF. In DNA, the CDR3 is TGTGCCAGCAGTTTGACTCCGTCCAATGAGCAGTTCTTC.

This rearrangement joins TRBV12-3 or TRBV12-4 to TRBJ1-6; D is unresolved. Trimming cost V 7 bases and J 10 bases, with 14 bases left between them. The CDR3 totals 13 residues. Here the CDR3 reads CASNKVRNSPLHF. CDR3 bases: TGTGCCAGCAACAAGGTCAGGAACTCACCCCTCCACTTT.

The chain employs TRBV2 and TRBJ1-1, with 8 bases fitting TRBD1. J lost 6 bases, V lost 7 bases, and 4 bases had no gene match. This CDR3 has 12 residues. CDR1 is SNHLY and CDR2 is FYNNEI in the germline V gene. The CDR3 DNA sequence: TGTGCCAGCACGGACAGGGTCGCTGAAGCTTTCTTT. Translation: CASTDRVAEAFF.

The chain recombines TRBV6-2 or TRBV6-3 with TRBJ1-2; tentatively, D is TRBD1 (5 bases). V was clipped by 7 bases and J by 8 bases, with 20 bases between them. Germline V gene sequence: CDR1 MNHEY, CDR2 SVGEGT. The CDR3 has 14 residues. Written as DNA, the CDR3 is TGTGCCAGCAACCCCCCGGCGGGGGTAGGAGGCTACACCTTC. Protein sequence: CASNPPAGVGGYTF.

This sequence joins TRBV5-6 and TRBJ2-1; possible D gene TRBD2, 6 bases. Germline lookup yields CDR1 SGHDT and CDR2 YYEEEE. The V end lost 1 base, the J end lost 6 bases, and 17 bases lay between the germline ends. The CDR3 is made up of 16 amino acids. CDR3 bases: TGTGCCAGCAGCTTGCTACGACTAGGGGTAATCAATGAGCAGTTCTTC. Its translation: CASSLLRLGVINEQFF. The full variable domain, completed using reference TRBV5-6 and TRBJ2-1, is DAGVTQSPTHLIKTRGQQVTLRCSPKSGHDTVSWYQQALGQGPQFIFQYYEEEERQRGNFPDRFSGHQFPNYSSELNVNALLLGDSALYLCASSLLRLGVINEQFFGPGTRLTVL.